One and the same sample provided the 32 T cell receptor beta chains below, sequenced in a study of blood T cell repertoires in COVID-19. Some clones are missing from TCRdb's copy, which holds only in-frame ones; the method was immunoSEQ multiplex PCR. In the table there are some 330,000 clones, 92% of which are singletons. The sample comprised PBMCs or T cells enriched from blood (not recorded which). These receptors originate from a woman aged 25 to 39 who had recovered from COVID-19.

The rearrangement links TRBV21-1 to TRBJ1-2. TRBV21-1 represents a pseudogene. The length of the CDR3 is 12 residues. The CDR3 reads CASSTADYGYTF. The CDR3 nucleotides are TGTGCCAGCAGCACGGCGGACTATGGCTACACCTTC.

The chain recombines TRBV7-2 with TRBJ2-1; D gene unclear. From germline, CDR1 is SGHTA and CDR2 FQGNSA. The CDR3 length is 14 residues. V was trimmed by 4 bases and J by 7 bases, leaving 14 bases between them. The CDR3 spells CASSSRRDGNEQFF. The CDR3 DNA reads as TGTGCCAGCAGCTCTAGGCGCGACGGGAATGAGCAGTTCTTC.

This clone is a singleton in its sample. The gene calls are TRBV15 and TRBJ1-3; D gene ambiguous. This CDR3 has 16 amino acids. Trimming cost V 0 bases and J 3 bases, with 12 bases left between them. CDR1 is LNHNV and CDR2 is YYDKDF in the germline V gene (reference sequence). The CDR3 sequence is CATSRDAPGGGNTIYF. The CDR3 bases are TGTGCCACCAGCAGAGATGCGCCAGGTGGTGGAAACACCATATATTTT. Full variable domain (outside the CDR3, taken from reference TRBV15 and TRBJ1-3): DAMVIQNPRYQVTQFGKPVTLSCSQTLNHNVMYWYQQKSSQAPKLLFHYYDKDFNNEADTPDNFQSRRPNTSFCFLDIRSPGLGDTAMYLCATSRDAPGGGNTIYFGEGSWLTVV.

This clone was counted once. The chain combines TRBV13 with TRBJ2-7; unclear D gene. This CDR3 region has 14 residues. Germline lookup yields CDR1 PRHDT and CDR2 FYEKMQ (reference sequence). V gave up 2 bases and J gave up 1 base, with 9 bases separating them. CDR3 nucleotides: TGTGCCAGCAGCTTATCTTCCGCGTCCTACGAGCAGTACTTC. Translated, it gives CASSLSSASYEQYF. Full variable domain (remainder filled in from reference TRBV13 and TRBJ2-7): AAGVIQSPRHLIKEKRETATLKCYPIPRHDTVYWYQQGPGQDPQFLISFYEKMQSDKGSIPDRFSAQQFSDYHSELNMSSLELGDSALYFCASSLSSASYEQYFGPGTRLTVT.

This chain connects TRBV9 to TRBJ1-3; D gene unclear. Looked up from germline, CDR1 is SGDLS and CDR2 is YYNGEE. CDR3 length: 16 residues. Trimming left V 0 bases short and J 4 bases short, with 14 bases between. Written as DNA, the CDR3 is TGTGCCAGCAGCGTAGGACACTCCACCGTGGGAAACACCATATATTTT. This sequence encodes CASSVGHSTVGNTIYF.

This chain links TRBV19 with TRBJ2-3; 14 nucleotides line up with TRBD2. Germline CDR1 LNHDA, CDR2 SQIVND (reference sequence). There are 17 residues in the CDR3. The V gene end was trimmed by 4 bases and the J gene end by 4 bases; junction bases not matched to a gene: 7. This chain's CDR3 is CASSRRLAGGLADTQYF. DNA for the CDR3: TGTGCCAGTAGTAGACGACTAGCGGGAGGGCTGGCAGATACGCAGTATTTT.

The chain combines TRBV9 with TRBJ2-3; D may be TRBD1 (5 bases). The V end was cut by 0 bases, the J end by 1 base, with 9 bases between. Germline lookup yields CDR1 SGDLS and CDR2 YYNGEE. There are 15 residues in the CDR3. CDR3 in DNA: TGTGCCAGCAGCGTAGTCGTAGGGGGCACAGATACGCAGTATTTT. Its translation is CASSVVVGGTDTQYF.

The CDR3 region has the DNA TGTGCCAGCAGCCGGACAGGGCGGTATGGCTACACCTTC. This sequence encodes CASSRTGRYGYTF. This rearrangement joins TRBV28 to TRBJ1-2, with 8 bases identical to TRBD1. The CDR3 loop spans 13 amino acids. Germline V CDR1 and CDR2: MDHEN, SYDVKM. Unmatched junction bases numbered 5, after V lost 6 bases and J lost 5 bases.

In this sample, this clone turned up once. This chain links TRBV19 with TRBJ2-2, with D possibly matching TRBD2 (6 bases). V was cut by 5 bases and J by 3 bases, with 13 bases left in between. This CDR3 has 15 amino acids. Per the germline V gene, CDR1 is LNHDA and CDR2 is SQIVND (reference sequence). DNA for the CDR3: TGTGCCAGTAGTGCGGGACTCCATTACACCGGGGAGCTGTTTTTT. It specifies CASSAGLHYTGELFF.

This chain joins TRBV4-1 and TRBJ2-3; D gene ambiguous. V lost 0 bases and J 0 bases, leaving 16 bases between the germline ends. The CDR3 sequence is 18 residues long. Germline CDR1 MGHRA, CDR2 YSYEKL. CDR3 sequence: CASSQDERPKTSTDTQYF. The CDR3 DNA sequence: TGCGCCAGCAGCCAAGACGAGCGCCCGAAAACTAGCACAGATACGCAGTATTTT.

J is TRBJ2-1 and V is TRBV11-2; 10 bases line up with TRBD1. Germline CDR1 SGHAT, CDR2 FQNNGV. The V and J ends lost 5 bases and 7 bases, in that order; junction bases with no gene match: 5. The length of the CDR3 is 14 residues. Here the CDR3 reads CASSRQGARNEQFF. CDR3 sequence (DNA): TGTGCCAGCAGCAGACAGGGGGCGCGGAATGAGCAGTTCTTC.

The gene calls are TRBV6-2 or TRBV6-3 and TRBJ2-7; 11 bases align to TRBD2. The CDR3 contains 15 residues. The germline gives CDR1 MNHEY, CDR2 SVGEGT. V shed 6 bases, J shed 4 bases, and the junction held 8 bases outside the gene matches. The DNA for the CDR3 is TGTGCCAGCAGCTCTACTAGCGGGGGTAAATACGAGCAGTACTTC. Encoded protein: CASSSTSGGKYEQYF.

The gene calls are TRBV2 and TRBJ2-3, with 12 bases aligning to TRBD2. The CDR3 has 15 amino acids. Germline V gives CDR1 SNHLY, CDR2 FYNNEI. The ends lost 10 bases at V and 6 bases at J; junction bases unmatched: 11. CDR3 sequence reads: CANRRTSGNMDTQYF. The CDR3 nucleotides read TGTGCCAACCGAAGGACTAGCGGGAATATGGATACGCAGTATTTT.

J is TRBJ1-2 and V is TRBV28; possible D gene TRBD1, 5 bases. Germline lookup yields CDR1 MDHEN and CDR2 SYDVKM. The CDR3 covers 12 residues. V shed 6 bases and J shed 7 bases, with 12 bases lying between them. The DNA for the CDR3 is TGTGCCAGCAGCCCAGGGCTGGGTGGCTACACCTTC. Translated, it gives CASSPGLGGYTF.

The chain combines TRBV11-2 with TRBJ2-7, with D possibly being TRBD2 (6 bases). CDR3 size: 16 residues. CDR1 and CDR2 (germline): SGHAT, FQNNGV. Trimming took 0 bases from V and 4 from J, leaving 16 bases between them. The CDR3 is CASSLDRSGSGYEQYF. CDR3 sequence (DNA): TGTGCCAGCAGCTTAGATCGGTCCGGGAGCGGGTACGAGCAGTACTTC. Full variable domain (rest looked up from reference TRBV11-2 and TRBJ2-7): EAGVAQSPRYKIIEKRQSVAFWCNPISGHATLYWYQQILGQGPKLLIQFQNNGVVDDSQLPKDRFSAERLKGVDSTLKIQPAKLEDSAVYLCASSLDRSGSGYEQYFGPGTRLTVT.

The chain employs TRBV5-6 and TRBJ2-7; possibly TRBD1 for D (6 bases). The germline V gene has CDR1 SGHDT and CDR2 YYEEEE. V was pared by 4 bases and J by 4 bases, with 21 bases between. The CDR3 length is 16 residues. CDR3 sequence reads: CASSLRWGHSRYEQYF. The CDR3 DNA is TGTGCCAGCAGCCTCCGATGGGGGCACTCTAGATACGAGCAGTACTTC.

This sequence joins TRBV12-2 and TRBJ1-3. TRBV12-2 is classified as a pseudogene. This CDR3 comprises 22 residues. The CDR3 DNA sequence: TGTGCAAGTCGCTTAGCCCCGTACTGCCGAACGGTCCCAGAGGCCTCTGGAAACACCATATATTTT. Its translation is CASRLAPYCRTVPEASGNTIYF.

CDR3 bases: TGTGCCACCAGTCGGGGACAGGCCTCCCTCTATGGCTACACCTTC. Its protein is CATSRGQASLYGYTF. V usage is TRBV15 and J usage is TRBJ1-2; 8 positions match TRBD1. The CDR3 is 15 residues long. In germline, CDR1 is LNHNV, CDR2 YYDKDF (reference sequence). V was clipped by 6 bases and J by 4 bases; unmatched bases: 10.

This chain links TRBV13 with TRBJ2-7; 8 bases are a match to TRBD2. Germline CDR1 and CDR2: PRHDT and FYEKMQ (reference sequence). There are 14 residues in the CDR3. V shed 0 bases and J 3 bases; nucleotides not matched to a gene: 1. CDR3 sequence reads: CASSLGGGVYEQYF. The CDR3 DNA is TGTGCCAGCAGCTTAGGCGGGGGGGTCTACGAGCAGTACTTC.

The gene calls are TRBV27 and TRBJ1-6; tentative D call: TRBD1 (6 bases). The CDR3 loop spans 17 amino acids. Trimming removed 5 bases from V and 4 bases from J, with 18 bases in between. The germline CDR1 and CDR2 sequences are MNHEY and SMNVEV (reference sequence). The CDR3 is CASSPKQGLGYNSPLHF. The CDR3 coding sequence is TGTGCCAGCAGTCCCAAACAGGGATTAGGGTATAATTCACCCCTCCACTTT.

The rearrangement links TRBV7-8 to TRBJ1-1; D not resolved. V was trimmed by 4 bases and J by 1 base, leaving 13 bases between them. This CDR3 region has 15 residues. CDR1 and CDR2 from the germline V gene are SGHVS and FQNEAQ. CDR3 loop: CASSSLAGSNTEAFF. The CDR3 bases are TGTGCCAGCAGCTCCCTGGCGGGATCGAACACTGAAGCTTTCTTT.

The chain employs TRBV6-2 or TRBV6-3 and TRBJ2-1; possibly TRBD1 for D (5 bases). Germline CDR1 MNHEY, CDR2 SVGEGT. V was clipped by 5 bases and J by 10 bases, with 12 bases between them. The CDR3 extends over 12 amino acids. CDR3 loop: CASSQTWGEQFF. The CDR3 DNA reads as TGTGCCAGCAGTCAGACCTGGGGCGAGCAGTTCTTC.

This chain connects TRBV7-2 to TRBJ2-7, with TRBD1 matching over 7 bases. This CDR3 is built from 14 residues. The ends lost 5 bases at V and 3 bases at J; junction bases unmatched: 7. CDR1 is SGHTA and CDR2 is FQGNSA in the germline V gene. CDR3 amino acids: CASSLPDRFYEQYF. In DNA form, the CDR3 reads TGTGCCAGCAGCCTGCCGGACAGGTTCTACGAGCAGTACTTC.

V usage is TRBV9 and J usage is TRBJ2-5; 7 nucleotides line up with TRBD1. CDR1 and CDR2 from the germline V gene are SGDLS and YYNGEE. V was clipped by 3 bases and J by 1 base; unmatched bases: 3. This CDR3 is 14 amino acids long. The CDR3 DNA reads TGTGCCAGCAGCGCCGGGACAGTCCAAGAGACCCAGTACTTC. Residues: CASSAGTVQETQYF.

This chain joins TRBV4-1 and TRBJ1-1, with D possibly TRBD1 on 5 matching bases. CDR3 length equals 13 residues. V lost 4 bases and J 3 bases, leaving 9 bases between the germline ends. Per germline, CDR1 MGHRA and CDR2 YSYEKL. CDR3 region: CASSLDRHTEAFF. CDR3 sequence (DNA): TGCGCCAGCAGCCTCGACAGACACACTGAAGCTTTCTTT.

The rearrangement joins TRBV28 to TRBJ2-7; D is undetermined. Germline V CDR1 and CDR2: MDHEN, SYDVKM. The CDR3 runs 13 residues. V dropped 3 bases and J dropped 2 bases, with 8 bases sitting between them. CDR3 amino acids: CASSLGFPYEQYF. The CDR3 DNA reads TGTGCCAGCAGTTTGGGCTTTCCCTACGAGCAGTACTTC.

CDR3 in amino acids: CASSSGTRYEQYF. In DNA, the CDR3 is TGTGCCAGCAGTTCGGGGACTAGGTACGAGCAGTACTTC. J is TRBJ2-7 and V is TRBV28, with 8 bases identical to TRBD2. Trimming removed 4 bases from V and 4 bases from J; junction bases left unmatched: 3. Germline CDR1 and CDR2: MDHEN and SYDVKM. The CDR3 runs 13 residues.

The chain recombines TRBV9 with TRBJ2-7; no clear D gene. V was pared by 0 bases and J by 0 bases, with 10 bases between. The length of the CDR3 is 15 residues. Germline V lookup: CDR1 SGDLS, CDR2 YYNGEE. The CDR3 spells CASSVEAASSYEQYF. Written as DNA, the CDR3 is TGTGCCAGCAGCGTAGAGGCTGCTAGCTCCTACGAGCAGTACTTC.

There are a few counts of this clone. The chain is built from TRBV5-4 and TRBJ2-3, with TRBD2 matching 12 bases. The germline gives CDR1 SGHNT, CDR2 YYREEE (reference sequence). V was clipped by 4 bases and J by 1 base; unmatched bases: 4. The CDR3 loop spans 16 amino acids. CDR3 residues: CASSLRLAGGTDTQYF. The CDR3 DNA sequence: TGTGCCAGCAGCCTGCGACTAGCGGGAGGCACAGATACGCAGTATTTT.

The genes are TRBV19 and TRBJ2-3; weak D call: TRBD2 (6 bases). V gave up 3 bases and J gave up 5 bases, with 15 bases separating them. CDR3 length: 15 residues. Germline V gives CDR1 LNHDA, CDR2 SQIVND (reference sequence). This chain's CDR3 is CASSILAGIGDTQYF. CDR3 DNA sequence: TGTGCCAGTAGTATTCTGGCGGGAATTGGAGATACGCAGTATTTT.

The rearrangement uses TRBV6-2 or TRBV6-3 and TRBJ1-2; 9 bases agree with TRBD1. Losses at the gene ends were 5 bases for V and 1 base for J; bases not matched to a gene: 5. The CDR3 is made up of 15 amino acids. Germline lookup yields CDR1 MNHEY and CDR2 SVGEGT. CDR3 coding DNA: TGTGCCAGCAGTGTCCGGGACAGGGTTAACTATGGCTACACCTTC. Translating gives CASSVRDRVNYGYTF.

The chain uses TRBV12-3 or TRBV12-4 and TRBJ1-2, with 8 nucleotides matching TRBD1. V shed 8 bases, J shed 4 bases, and the junction held 6 bases outside the gene matches. CDR3 size: 13 residues. The CDR3: CASATGQGYGYTF. The CDR3 region has the DNA TGTGCCAGCGCCACCGGACAGGGCTATGGCTACACCTTC.